This is a list of T cell receptor beta chains from one sample in a study of spatial heterogeneity in lung cancer. TCRdb re-called the 5' RACE reads with MiXCR, one entry per CDR3 protein. Of approximately 56,000 distinct CDR3 sequences listed, around 7% are singletons. The sequencing here drew on PBMCs, taken at follow-up. Receptors originate from a female donor with early-stage non-small cell lung cancer. Each CDR3 is given with its conserved first and last residue. The D gene is left open where the match is weak. For some rows the clone size is stated as once, few or many, or as a class when expanded; others skip it.

cdr3_length | j_call | d_call | v_call | clone_size | cdr3_aa | cdr3_nt
13 | TRBJ2-5 | - | TRBV2 | few | CASKDGDSETQYF | TGTGCCAGCAAGGACGGGGATTCGGAGACCCAGTACTTC
16 | TRBJ2-5 | - | TRBV25-1 | many | CASSELQTGREETQYF | TGTGCCAGCAGTGAGCTCCAGACAGGACGGGAAGAGACCCAGTACTTC
15 | TRBJ1-4 | - | TRBV7-7 | many | CASSLDTGGREKLFF | TGTGCTAGCAGCTTAGACACGGGGGGGAGAGAAAAACTGTTTTTT
15 | TRBJ2-1 | - | TRBV12-3/TRBV12-4 | few | CASSSPGKSYNEQFF | TGTGCCAGCAGTTCCCCGGGGAAGTCCTACAATGAGCAGTTCTTC
14 | TRBJ2-3 | - | TRBV20-1 | - | CRAREASAGDTQYF | TGCAGAGCTCGGGAAGCTAGCGCAGGAGATACGCAGTATTTT
16 | TRBJ2-2 | - | TRBV7-9 | - | CASSPAGQANTGELFF | TGTGCCAGCAGCCCCGCGGGGCAGGCGAACACCGGGGAGCTGTTTTTT
13 | TRBJ2-1 | - | TRBV3-1 | few | CASSQVENNEQFF | TGTGCCAGCAGCCAAGTGGAAAACAATGAGCAGTTCTTC
13 | TRBJ1-1 | - | TRBV20-1 | few | CSATPRGNTEAFF | TGCAGTGCTACCCCTCGAGGGAACACTGAAGCTTTCTTT
12 | TRBJ1-2 | - | TRBV5-1 | many | CASSLSYNGYTF | TGCGCCAGCAGTCTTTCTTACAATGGCTACACCTTC
15 | TRBJ2-2 | TRBD1 | TRBV7-2 | many | CASTPQGGNTGELFF | TGTGCCAGCACCCCACAGGGGGGGAACACCGGGGAGCTGTTTTTT
14 | TRBJ1-5 | TRBD1 | TRBV18 | many | CASSPGDREQPQHF | TGTGCCAGCTCACCTGGGGACAGGGAGCAGCCCCAGCATTTT
15 | TRBJ2-7 | TRBD1 | TRBV7-2 | few | CASSLSTGGSYEQYF | TGTGCCAGCAGCTTAAGCACAGGGGGCTCCTACGAGCAGTACTTC
13 | TRBJ2-1 | - | TRBV3-1 | many | CASERGAPGEQFF | TGTGCCAGCGAACGGGGGGCACCGGGTGAGCAGTTCTTC
15 | TRBJ1-4 | - | TRBV4-1 | - | CASSHDRGPREKLFF | TGCGCCAGCAGCCATGACCGGGGCCCCAGGGAAAAACTGTTTTTT
14 | TRBJ1-2 | TRBD1 | TRBV7-9 | - | CASSLGQGFYGYTF | TGTGCCAGCAGCCTGGGACAGGGCTTTTATGGCTACACCTTC
13 | TRBJ2-3 | - | TRBV5-1 | - | CASSLTGSDTQYF | TGCGCCAGCAGCTTAACAGGGTCAGATACGCAGTATTTT
15 | TRBJ1-2 | TRBD1 | TRBV5-1 | few | CASSFTGGANYGYTF | TGCGCCAGCAGCTTCACAGGGGGAGCTAACTATGGCTACACCTTC
13 | TRBJ2-2 | - | TRBV5-1 | - | CASSPPDTGELFF | TGCGCCAGCAGCCCCCCCGACACCGGGGAGCTGTTTTTT
14 | TRBJ2-3 | TRBD1 | TRBV5-1 | many | CASSPTGGKDTQYF | TGCGCCAGCAGCCCGACAGGGGGAAAAGATACGCAGTATTTT
13 | TRBJ1-4 | - | TRBV12-3/TRBV12-4 | few | CASSYNVYEKLFF | TGTGCCAGCAGTTATAATGTCTATGAAAAACTGTTTTTT
15 | TRBJ1-3 | - | TRBV7-2 | many | CASRPRPDSGNTIYF | TGTGCCAGCAGGCCCCGACCGGACTCTGGAAACACCATATATTTT
15 | TRBJ2-7 | - | TRBV5-1 | many | CASSPEVDLSYEQYF | TGCGCCAGCAGCCCGGAGGTGGACCTCTCCTACGAGCAGTACTTC
14 | TRBJ1-1 | - | TRBV18 | many | CASSPVNRNTEAFF | TGTGCCAGCTCACCCGTCAATAGGAACACTGAAGCTTTCTTT
12 | TRBJ1-2 | - | TRBV21-1 | few | CASSKAEEGYTF | TGTGCCAGCAGCAAAGCGGAGGAAGGCTACACCTTC
16 | TRBJ1-2 | - | TRBV14 | many | CASSQDQAGTWGGYTF | TGTGCCAGCAGCCAAGATCAAGCAGGCACCTGGGGCGGCTACACCTTC
16 | TRBJ1-5 | TRBD1 | TRBV20-1 | many | CSARVGHRGENQPQHF | TGCAGTGCTAGAGTGGGGCACAGGGGAGAGAATCAGCCCCAGCATTTT
13 | TRBJ2-1 | - | TRBV14 | many | CATSWGARNEQFF | TGTGCCACCTCTTGGGGGGCAAGGAATGAGCAGTTCTTC
14 | TRBJ1-5 | - | TRBV13 | few | CASSLAGINQPQHF | TGTGCCAGCAGCTTGGCAGGGATCAATCAGCCCCAGCATTTT
15 | TRBJ1-5 | TRBD1 | TRBV24-1 | - | CATSEGQGLNQPQHF | TGTGCCACCAGTGAAGGACAGGGCCTCAATCAGCCCCAGCATTTT
16 | TRBJ2-2 | - | TRBV12-3/TRBV12-4 | few | CASSPSARPNTGELFF | TGTGCCAGCAGCCCATCAGCTAGACCGAACACCGGGGAGCTGTTTTTT
15 | TRBJ1-1 | - | TRBV28 | - | CASSPPRPSDTEAFF | TGTGCCAGCAGCCCCCCGCGTCCTAGCGACACTGAAGCTTTCTTT
15 | TRBJ2-5 | TRBD1 | TRBV28 | many | CASSQGAIYQETQYF | TGTGCCAGCAGCCAGGGGGCGATTTATCAAGAGACCCAGTACTTC
12 | TRBJ2-6 | - | TRBV11-2 | few | CASSDGPNVLTF | TGTGCCAGCAGCGATGGCCCCAACGTCCTGACTTTC
18 | TRBJ2-3 | TRBD2 | TRBV12-3/TRBV12-4 | few | CASSLPLTSGGHTDTQYF | TGTGCCAGCAGTTTGCCCCTTACTAGCGGGGGGCACACAGATACGCAGTATTTT
17 | TRBJ2-6 | TRBD2 | TRBV6-1 | many | CASRLAVRDSGANVLTF | TGTGCCAGCCGACTAGCGGTTAGAGACTCTGGGGCCAACGTCCTGACTTTC
17 | TRBJ2-1 | TRBD2 | TRBV30 | - | CAWAPGPGLAGYNEQFF | TGTGCCTGGGCGCCCGGACCGGGACTAGCGGGGTACAATGAGCAGTTCTTC